This T cell receptor beta chain was recorded in a study of blood T cell repertoires in COVID-19. Study at large: There were acute and convalescent COVID-19 samples, and they came from the United States, Italy and Spain. T cells, B-cell-depleted T cells, or PBMCs supplied cDNA or gDNA.

With 0 bases removed from V and 0 bases from J, the gap between germline ends came to 9 bases. The germline V gene encodes CDR1 LGHNA and CDR2 YSLEER. The CDR3 is 15 amino acids. The authors' processing: Amplification with reference gene primers provided the estimates of nucleated cell counts. Generated by immunoSEQ multiplex PCR, the TCRdb table keeps only in-frame clones and is missing some. The V and J calls and clone size come from that table; D and trimming were worked out from the DNA. There are approximately 200,000 clones in the sample; over 80% occur only once, and less than 3.5% lies in the top ten. Seattle enrolled patients during active infection and tracked them longitudinally.

The TCR sequence derives from a man in his thirties or forties with COVID-19, enrolled during active disease. This chain joins TRBV4-3 and TRBJ2-7; D call uncertain. Material for sequencing was peripheral blood. The CDR3 region is CASSQDVVSSYEQYF. CDR3 nucleotide sequence: TGCGCCAGCAGCCAAGACGTAGTAAGCTCCTACGAGCAGTACTTC.